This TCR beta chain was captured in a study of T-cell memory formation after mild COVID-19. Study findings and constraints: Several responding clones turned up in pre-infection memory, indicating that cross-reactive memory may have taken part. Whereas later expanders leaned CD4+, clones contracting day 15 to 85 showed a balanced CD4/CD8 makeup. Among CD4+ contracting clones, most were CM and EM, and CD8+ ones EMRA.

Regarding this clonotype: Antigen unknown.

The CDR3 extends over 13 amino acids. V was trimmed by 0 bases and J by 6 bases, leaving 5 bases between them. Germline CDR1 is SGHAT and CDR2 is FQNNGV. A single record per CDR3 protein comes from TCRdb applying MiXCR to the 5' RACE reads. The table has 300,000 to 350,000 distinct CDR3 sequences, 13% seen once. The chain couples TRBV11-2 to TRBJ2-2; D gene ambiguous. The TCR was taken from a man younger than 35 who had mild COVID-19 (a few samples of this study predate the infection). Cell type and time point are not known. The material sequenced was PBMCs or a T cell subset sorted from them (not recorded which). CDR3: CASSLDFSGELFF. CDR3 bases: TGTGCCAGCAGCTTAGATTTCTCCGGGGAGCTGTTTTTT.